These T cell receptor beta chains were read from a single sample in a study of CD8+CD57+ T cells in acquired aplastic anemia. TCRdb used MiXCR to reprocess the reads, holding one entry per CDR3 protein. This sample has more than 200,000 distinct CDR3 sequences, with less than 60% found just once. What was sequenced was sorted CD4+, CD8+, or CD8+CD57+ T cells (not recorded which) from PBMCs. The source of these receptors is a human donor with aplastic anemia. Each CDR3 is given with its conserved first and last residue. The D gene is left open where the match is weak. Clone size is given for some rows only: seen once, a few or many times, or a class if the clone is expanded.

TRBJ2-2,TRBD1,TRBV19,many,TGTGCCAGTAGTACCGGGACAGGGGGTACCGGGGAGCTGTTTTTT,CASSTGTGGTGELFF
TRBJ1-1,TRBD1,TRBV2,-,TGTGCCAGCAGAGGACAGGGGGCAGGCACTGAAGCTTTCTTT,CASRGQGAGTEAFF
TRBJ1-1,TRBD1,TRBV19,many,TGTGCCAGTAGTCGTGGGACAGAGAACACTGAAGCTTTCTTT,CASSRGTENTEAFF
TRBJ1-2,-,TRBV27,once,TGTGCCAGCAGTTTATCAGTAGACTATGGCTACACCTTC,CASSLSVDYGYTF
TRBJ2-7,-,TRBV10-3,-,TGTGCCATCAGTGACGGGACCCCCCATTACGAGCAGTACTTC,CAISDGTPHYEQYF
TRBJ1-1,TRBD1,TRBV6-5,-,TGTGCCAGCAGTTACAAACAGGGGGCGCACACTGAAGCTTTCTTT,CASSYKQGAHTEAFF
TRBJ2-5,-,TRBV20-1,many,TGCAGTGCTAGTGTCTTCCAAGAGACCCAGTACTTC,CSASVFQETQYF
TRBJ2-5,TRBD1,TRBV29-1,few,TGCAGCGCAAGGACAGGGGCGGAGACCCAGTACTTC,CSARTGAETQYF
TRBJ2-2,-,TRBV20-1,-,TGCAGTGCCGGGAAGGGGGGGACCGGGGAGCTGTCTTGG,CSAGKGGTGELSW
TRBJ2-2,-,TRBV5-1,many,TGCGCCAGCAGCCCGGACTCCGCCGGGGAGCTGTTTTTT,CASSPDSAGELFF
TRBJ1-6,-,TRBV7-6,-,TGTGCCAGCAGCCACAACTCACAAAGGAATTCACCCCTCCACTTT,CASSHNSQRNSPLHF
TRBJ2-7,-,TRBV7-2,few,TGTGCCAGCAGCTTAGCTAGGGTTGGCGGGCCCTACGAGCAGTACTTC,CASSLARVGGPYEQYF
TRBJ1-2,-,TRBV29-1,-,TGCAGCGTTCGGGGCGGACTAGCCCCGAACACCGGGGAAAGTGGCTGCACCTTC,CSVRGGLAPNTGESGCTF
TRBJ2-5,-,TRBV20-1,many,TGCAGTGCTAGAGATCGGAGCGTAGGCCCTCGGGAGACCCAGTACTTC,CSARDRSVGPRETQYF
TRBJ1-2,TRBD1,TRBV12-3/TRBV12-4,-,TGTGCCAGCAGTTACGAGACAGGGACGTCTACTGGCTACACCTTC,CASSYETGTSTGYTF
TRBJ1-3,-,TRBV10-3,many,TGTGCCTCACAAGCGAGACAGGTGATAGTGGGAGGAAACACCATATATTTT,CASQARQVIVGGNTIYF
TRBJ1-2,-,TRBV19,many,TGTGCCAGTACCTATCACTCGGACTCTCGGGACTATGGCTACACCTTC,CASTYHSDSRDYGYTF
TRBJ2-3,TRBD1,TRBV28,few,TGTGCCAGCAGTTTCCACAGGGGGCGCTCCACAGATACGCAGTATTTT,CASSFHRGRSTDTQYF
TRBJ2-3,-,TRBV24-1,-,TGTGCCACCAGTGCGAGACTAGGCACAGATACGCAGTATTTT,CATSARLGTDTQYF
TRBJ2-5,-,TRBV24-1,-,TGTGCCTCAACAGAGAGACGAGCCCTCCACCAAGAGACCCAGTACTTC,CASTERRALHQETQYF
TRBJ2-1,-,TRBV7-3,-,TGTACCAGCAGCCGCCCCCGGGGACTGAGTAATGGGCAGTTCTTC,CTSSRPRGLSNGQFF
TRBJ2-7,-,TRBV6-1,few,TGTGCCAGCAGTGAGAGCGGAGAAGAGCAGTACTTC,CASSESGEEQYF
TRBJ1-1,TRBD1,TRBV20-1,many,TGCAGTGCTAGAGATAGGACAGGGAGGACTGAAGCTTTCTTT,CSARDRTGRTEAFF
TRBJ1-6,-,TRBV7-2,-,TGTGCCAGCAGCCCGCTGGGGACAAGGAATTCACCCCTCCACTTT,CASSPLGTRNSPLHF
TRBJ2-2,TRBD2,TRBV4-1,many,TGCGCCAGCACCAGACTAGCGGGGAACACCGGGGAGCTGTTTTTT,CASTRLAGNTGELFF
TRBJ2-3,TRBD2,TRBV5-4,-,TGTGCCAGCAGCTGGGGGACTAGCGGGACTACGCAGTATTTT,CASSWGTSGTTQYF
TRBJ2-1,-,TRBV19,-,TGTGCCAGTAGTGCCATCCCATCATATGAGCAGTTCTTC,CASSAIPSYEQFF
TRBJ1-5,-,TRBV20-1,many,TGCAGTGCTAGAGTTTTAGGAGTTCAGCCCCAGCATTTT,CSARVLGVQPQHF
TRBJ2-7,-,TRBV7-9,-,TGTGCCAGCAGCTTACAGGGCGGCGAGCAGTACTTC,CASSLQGGEQYF
TRBJ1-6,TRBD1,TRBV7-2,-,TGTGCCAGCAGCCCAGGGACAGGGAGAGATTCACCCCTCCACTTT,CASSPGTGRDSPLHF
TRBJ1-5,-,TRBV28,few,TGTGCCAGCTCCGGGACTCTGGATCAGCCCCAGCATTTT,CASSGTLDQPQHF
TRBJ2-5,TRBD2,TRBV7-9,many,TGTGCCAGCAGCTTAGATGGAGGGCCGGGACTAGACCAAGAGACCCAGTACTTC,CASSLDGGPGLDQETQYF
TRBJ1-5,-,TRBV2,many,TGTGCCAGCGGTGAAAGTCAGTTTGGGCCCCAGCATTTT,CASGESQFGPQHF
TRBJ2-1,TRBD2,TRBV15,many,TGTGCCACCAGCAGAGGGGGGGGGGGAAACAATGAGCAGTTCTTC,CATSRGGGGNNEQFF
TRBJ1-1,TRBD1,TRBV2,-,TGTGCCAGCAGTGAGAGTGGGACAGGGGAGTTTGGGGCTTTCTTT,CASSESGTGEFGAFF
TRBJ2-2,-,TRBV5-1,-,TGCGCCAGCAGCTTGAAAGATACCGGGGAGCTGTTTTTT,CASSLKDTGELFF
TRBJ1-6,-,TRBV7-2,-,TGTGCCAGCAGCTTAGGTGCACGCCCATCACCCCTCCACTTT,CASSLGARPSPLHF
TRBJ1-3,-,TRBV3-1,-,TGTGCCAGCAGCCAAGACGGCAGCACTTTCGGAAACACCATATATTTT,CASSQDGSTFGNTIYF
TRBJ1-5,TRBD1,TRBV20-1,-,TGCAGTGCTAGTAGCGGCAGGGGGTCGGGCAATCAGCCCCAGCATTTT,CSASSGRGSGNQPQHF
TRBJ1-5,-,TRBV2,many,TGTGCCAGCAGACCTAGAGACCTTAGCGGGGCCCAGCATTTT,CASRPRDLSGAQHF